This T cell receptor beta chain was captured in a study of patients and donors after allogeneic stem cell transplantation (dated by TCRdb to the early 2020s). There are 14 amino acids in the CDR3, from cysteine to phenylalanine inclusive. The read is trimmed to its CDR3 DNA, 42 bases read in frame from base 1. Trimming costs V 10 bases and J 3 bases, and their ends lie 16 bases apart. Library preparation employed RT-PCR. The sample was run on a NextSeq 550. TCRdb applied fastp at Q25 and MiXCR to the public reads, then kept only in-frame beta chains. Each entry is one CDR3 protein sequence, shown with its most common DNA and genes. The sample has roughly 960,000 distinct CDR3 sequences on record, over 15% of them singletons. The top ten hold roughly 6% of the sample. Remarks on this clonotype: Its antigen is not yet known. No much larger clone exists at a distance of one base, and base qualities are not known.

Sequencing was done on a sample of blood, either unsorted or a sorted T cell fraction (not recorded which). This TCR came from a human donor who was either an allogeneic HSCT recipient or a stem cell or donor lymphocyte infusion donor (not recorded which). It is not recorded whose cells these are; they may come from a transplant donor. The rearrangement combines TRBV12-3 or TRBV12-4 with TRBJ2-1; TRBD2 is possibly the D segment (7 matching bases). The CDR3 region has the sequence CATRGGGYYNEQFF. The DNA is as follows: TGTGCCACCCGAGGGGGGGGGTACTACAATGAGCAGTTCTTC.